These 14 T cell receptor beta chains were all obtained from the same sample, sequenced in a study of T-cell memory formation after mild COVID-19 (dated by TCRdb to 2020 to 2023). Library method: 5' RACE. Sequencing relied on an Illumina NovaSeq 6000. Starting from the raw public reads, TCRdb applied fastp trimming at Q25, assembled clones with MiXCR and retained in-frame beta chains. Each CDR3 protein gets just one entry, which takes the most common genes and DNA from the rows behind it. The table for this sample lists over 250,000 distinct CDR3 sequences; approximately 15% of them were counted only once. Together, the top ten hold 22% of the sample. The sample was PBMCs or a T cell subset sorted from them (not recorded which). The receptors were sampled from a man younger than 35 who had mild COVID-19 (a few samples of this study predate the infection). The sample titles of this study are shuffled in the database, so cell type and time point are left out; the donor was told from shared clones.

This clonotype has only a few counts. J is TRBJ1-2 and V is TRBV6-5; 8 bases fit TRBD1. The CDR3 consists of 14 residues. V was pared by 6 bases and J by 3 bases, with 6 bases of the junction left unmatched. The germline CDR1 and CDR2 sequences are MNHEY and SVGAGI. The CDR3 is CASSLRGPDYGYTF. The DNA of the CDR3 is TGTGCCAGCAGCCTCAGGGGGCCGGACTATGGCTACACCTTC.

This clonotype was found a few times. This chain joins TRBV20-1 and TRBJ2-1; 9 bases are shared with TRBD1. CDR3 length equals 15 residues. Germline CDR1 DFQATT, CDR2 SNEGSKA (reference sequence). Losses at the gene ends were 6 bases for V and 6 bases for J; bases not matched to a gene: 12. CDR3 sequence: CSARDRDRALNEQFF. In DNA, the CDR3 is TGCAGTGCCAGGGACCGGGACAGGGCCCTCAATGAGCAGTTCTTC.

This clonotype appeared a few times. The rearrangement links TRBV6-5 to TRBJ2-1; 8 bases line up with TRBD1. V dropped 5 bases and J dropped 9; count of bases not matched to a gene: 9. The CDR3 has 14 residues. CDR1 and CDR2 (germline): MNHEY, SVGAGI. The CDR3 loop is CASSPNRGITEQFF. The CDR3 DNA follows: TGTGCCAGCAGTCCCAACAGGGGGATAACTGAGCAGTTCTTC.

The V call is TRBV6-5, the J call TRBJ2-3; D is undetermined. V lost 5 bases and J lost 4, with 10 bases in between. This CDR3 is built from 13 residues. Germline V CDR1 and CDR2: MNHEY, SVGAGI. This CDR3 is CASSTLVADTQYF. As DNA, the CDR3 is TGTGCCAGCAGTACCCTAGTCGCAGATACGCAGTATTTT.

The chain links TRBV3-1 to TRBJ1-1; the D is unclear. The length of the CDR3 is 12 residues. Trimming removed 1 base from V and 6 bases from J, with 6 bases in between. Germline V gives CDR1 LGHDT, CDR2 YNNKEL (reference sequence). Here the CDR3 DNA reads TGTGCCAGCAGCCAAGGCCAGGCTGAAGCTTTCTTT. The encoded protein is CASSQGQAEAFF. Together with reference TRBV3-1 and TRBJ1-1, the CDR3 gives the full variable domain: DTAVSQTPKYLVTQMGNDKSIKCEQNLGHDTMYWYKQDSKKFLKIMFSYNNKELIINETVPNRFSPKSPDKAHLNLHINSLELGDSAVYFCASSQGQAEAFFGQGTRLTVV.

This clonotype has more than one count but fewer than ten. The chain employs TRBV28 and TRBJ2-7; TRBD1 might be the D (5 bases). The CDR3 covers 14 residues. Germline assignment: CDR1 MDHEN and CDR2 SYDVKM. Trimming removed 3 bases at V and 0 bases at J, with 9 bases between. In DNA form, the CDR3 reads TGTGCCAGCAGTTTCCAGGGAACCTCCTACGAGCAGTACGTC. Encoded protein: CASSFQGTSYEQYV.

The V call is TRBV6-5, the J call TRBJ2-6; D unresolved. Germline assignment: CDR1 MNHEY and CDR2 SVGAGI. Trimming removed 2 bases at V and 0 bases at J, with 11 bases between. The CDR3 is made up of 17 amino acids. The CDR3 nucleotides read TGTGCCAGCAGTTACACCCGGGCCTCCTCTGGGGCCAACGTCCTGACTTTC. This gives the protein CASSYTRASSGANVLTF.

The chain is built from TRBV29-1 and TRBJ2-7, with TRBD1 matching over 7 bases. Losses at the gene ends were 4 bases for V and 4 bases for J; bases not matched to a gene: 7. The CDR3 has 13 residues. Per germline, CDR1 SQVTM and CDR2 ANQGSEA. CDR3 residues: CSVGTLDRYEQYF. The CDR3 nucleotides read TGCAGCGTTGGGACCCTGGACAGGTACGAGCAGTACTTC.

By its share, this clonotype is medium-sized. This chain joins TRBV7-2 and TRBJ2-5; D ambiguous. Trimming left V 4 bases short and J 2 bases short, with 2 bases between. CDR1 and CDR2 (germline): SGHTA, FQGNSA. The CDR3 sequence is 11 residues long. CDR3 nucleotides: TGTGCCAGCAGCTCACAAGAGACCCAGTACTTC. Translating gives CASSSQETQYF.

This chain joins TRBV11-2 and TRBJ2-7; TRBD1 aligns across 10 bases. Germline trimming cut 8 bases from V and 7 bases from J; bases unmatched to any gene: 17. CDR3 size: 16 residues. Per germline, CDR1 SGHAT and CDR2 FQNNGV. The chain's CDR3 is CASQLSRDRGLGEQYF. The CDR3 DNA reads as TGTGCCAGCCAACTCTCCCGGGACAGGGGATTGGGAGAGCAGTACTTC. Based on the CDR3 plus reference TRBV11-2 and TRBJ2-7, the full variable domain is EAGVAQSPRYKIIEKRQSVAFWCNPISGHATLYWYQQILGQGPKLLIQFQNNGVVDDSQLPKDRFSAERLKGVDSTLKIQPAKLEDSAVYLCASQLSRDRGLGEQYFGPGTRLTVT.

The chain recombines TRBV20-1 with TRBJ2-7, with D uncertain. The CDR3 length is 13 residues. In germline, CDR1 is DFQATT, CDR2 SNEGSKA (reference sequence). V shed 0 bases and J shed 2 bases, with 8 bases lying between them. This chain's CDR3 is CSAREPTAYEQYF. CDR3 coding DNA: TGCAGTGCTAGAGAGCCCACCGCCTACGAGCAGTACTTC.

For the CDR3, the DNA is TGTGCCAGCAGAGGGACAGGGGTACGCGAGCAGTACTTC. As protein: CASRGTGVREQYF. The chain combines TRBV6-5 with TRBJ2-7, with 10 bases fitting TRBD1. CDR1 and CDR2 from the germline V gene are MNHEY and SVGAGI. The CDR3 totals 13 residues. J gave up 6 bases and V 6 bases, and 5 bases lay outside the gene matches.

This CDR3 is CSVSPPSILQETQYF. As DNA, the CDR3 is TGCAGTGTTAGCCCCCCTAGCATTCTCCAAGAGACCCAGTACTTC. The V gene is TRBV20-1, the J gene TRBJ2-5; D is perhaps TRBD2 (5 bases). From germline, CDR1 is DFQATT and CDR2 SNEGSKA (reference sequence). CDR3 length equals 15 residues. Trimming took off 7 bases at V and 1 base at J, with 19 bases between the two ends.

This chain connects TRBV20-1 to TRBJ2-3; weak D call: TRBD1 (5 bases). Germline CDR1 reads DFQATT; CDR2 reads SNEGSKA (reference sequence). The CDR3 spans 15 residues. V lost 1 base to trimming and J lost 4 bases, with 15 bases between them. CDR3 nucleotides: TGCAGTGCTAGAGGGCGACAGAGACGGGCAGATACGCAGTATTTT. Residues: CSARGRQRRADTQYF.